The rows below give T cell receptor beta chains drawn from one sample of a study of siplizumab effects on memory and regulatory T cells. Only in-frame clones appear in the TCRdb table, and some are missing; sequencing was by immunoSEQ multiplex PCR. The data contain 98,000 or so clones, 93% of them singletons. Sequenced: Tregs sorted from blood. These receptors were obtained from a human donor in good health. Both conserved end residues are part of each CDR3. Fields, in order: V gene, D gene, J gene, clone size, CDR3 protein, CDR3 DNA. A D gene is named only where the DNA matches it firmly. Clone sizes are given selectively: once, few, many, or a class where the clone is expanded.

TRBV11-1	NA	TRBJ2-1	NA	CASSFTGWSYNEQFF	TGTGCCAGCAGCTTTACGGGTTGGTCCTACAATGAGCAGTTCTTC
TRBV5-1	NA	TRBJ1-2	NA	CASSFGRNYGYTF	TGCGCCAGCAGCTTTGGACGGAACTATGGCTACACCTTC
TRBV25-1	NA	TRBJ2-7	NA	CASSAAYEQYF	TGTGCCAGCAGCGCCGCCTACGAGCAGTACTTC
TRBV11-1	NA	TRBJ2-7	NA	CASSVGRSYEQYF	TGTGCCAGCAGCGTAGGCCGGTCCTACGAGCAGTACTTC
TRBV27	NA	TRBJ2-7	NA	CASSLAEGPYEQYF	TGTGCCAGCAGTTTAGCTGAAGGACCCTACGAGCAGTACTTC
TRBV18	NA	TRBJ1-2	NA	CASSPLDAKGHGYTF	TGTGCCAGCTCACCCTTGGACGCCAAGGGGCATGGCTACACCTTC
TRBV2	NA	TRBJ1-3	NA	CASSRQFRSGNTIYF	TGTGCCAGCAGTCGACAGTTCAGGTCTGGAAACACCATATATTTT
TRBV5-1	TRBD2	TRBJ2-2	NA	CASSWGLAGGPNTGELFF	TGCGCCAGCAGCTGGGGACTAGCGGGAGGGCCGAACACCGGGGAGCTGTTTTTT
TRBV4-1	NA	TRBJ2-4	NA	CASSYRPGIQYF	TGCGCCAGCAGCTACCGACCAGGCATTCAGTACTTC
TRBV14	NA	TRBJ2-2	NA	CASSFRQGHNTGELFF	TGTGCCAGCAGCTTCAGGCAGGGGCACAACACCGGGGAGCTGTTTTTT
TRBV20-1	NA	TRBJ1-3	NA	CSARWGPRIYF	TGCAGTGCTAGGTGGGGGCCTCGCATATATTTT
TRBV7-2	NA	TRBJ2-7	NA	CASSLAEASVYEQYF	TGTGCCAGCAGCTTAGCGGAGGCGTCTGTATACGAGCAGTACTTC
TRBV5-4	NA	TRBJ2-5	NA	CASSPSGLPPHF	TGTGCCAGCAGCCCCTCGGGACTTCCTCCTCACTTC
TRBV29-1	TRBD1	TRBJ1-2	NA	CSVDKMSGGDSGYTF	TGCAGCGTTGACAAGATGTCAGGGGGCGACAGTGGCTACACCTTC
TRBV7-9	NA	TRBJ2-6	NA	CASTIQSSSGANVLTF	TGTGCCAGCACCATCCAGTCTAGCTCTGGGGCCAACGTCCTGACTTTC
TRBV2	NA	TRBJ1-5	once	CASRGGPHQPQHF	TGTGCCAGCAGGGGAGGGCCCCATCAGCCCCAGCATTTT
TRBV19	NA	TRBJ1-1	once	CASSIGRAPNTEAFF	TGTGCCAGTAGTATAGGCAGGGCCCCGAACACTGAAGCTTTCTTT
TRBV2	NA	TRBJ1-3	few	CASSAENTIYF	TGTGCCAGCAGTGCTGAAAACACCATATATTTT
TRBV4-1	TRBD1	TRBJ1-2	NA	CASSQAGQGTGYTF	TGCGCCAGCAGCCAAGCAGGACAGGGGACCGGCTACACCTTC
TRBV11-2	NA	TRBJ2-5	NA	CASSSGETQYF	TGTGCCAGCAGCTCGGGAGAGACCCAGTACTTC
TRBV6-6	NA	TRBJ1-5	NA	CASASQNNQPQHF	TGTGCCAGCGCTTCACAGAACAATCAGCCCCAGCATTTT
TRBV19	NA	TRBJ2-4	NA	CASSILSGSRNIQYF	TGTGCCAGTAGTATATTATCAGGGTCAAGAAACATTCAGTACTTC
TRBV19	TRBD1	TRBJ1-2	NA	CASSNRDRGLFGYTF	TGTGCCAGTAGTAACCGGGACAGGGGCCTCTTTGGCTACACCTTC
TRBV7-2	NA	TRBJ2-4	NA	CASSNRILNIQYF	TGTGCCAGCAGCAACAGGATCCTAAACATTCAGTACTTC
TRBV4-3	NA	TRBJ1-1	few	CASSQRAFGEAFF	TGCGCCAGCAGCCAAAGGGCATTCGGAGAAGCTTTCTTT
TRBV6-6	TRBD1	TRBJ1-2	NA	CASRRDRGIRGYTF	TGTGCCAGCAGAAGGGACAGGGGAATTCGGGGCTACACCTTC
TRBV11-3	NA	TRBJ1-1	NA	CASSLGGGNTEAFF	TGTGCCAGCAGCTTAGGAGGAGGGAACACTGAAGCTTTCTTT
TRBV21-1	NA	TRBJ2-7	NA	CASSKGGGTALSYEQYF	TGTGCCAGCAGCAAGGGGGGAGGGACAGCACTCTCCTACGAGCAGTACTTC
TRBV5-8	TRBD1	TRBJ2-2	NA	CASSLRTGLGTGELFF	TGTGCCAGCAGCCTCAGGACAGGGTTGGGAACCGGGGAGCTGTTTTTT
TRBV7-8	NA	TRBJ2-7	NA	CASSFNQGPHEQYF	TGTGCCAGCAGCTTTAACCAGGGTCCCCACGAGCAGTACTTC
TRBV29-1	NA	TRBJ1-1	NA	CSVEPGGTEAFF	TGCAGCGTTGAACCCGGGGGCACTGAAGCTTTCTTT
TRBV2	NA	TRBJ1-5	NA	CASRGPAGQPQHF	TGTGCCAGCAGGGGCCCGGCCGGACAGCCCCAGCATTTT
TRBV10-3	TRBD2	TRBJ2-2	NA	CAIRRTSGGLNTGELFF	TGTGCCATCAGAAGGACTAGCGGGGGGCTGAACACCGGGGAGCTGTTTTTT
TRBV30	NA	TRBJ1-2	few	CAWSVDYGYTF	TGTGCCTGGAGTGTTGACTATGGCTACACCTTC
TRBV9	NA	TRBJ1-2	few	CASSVGSVGRNYGYTF	TGTGCCAGCAGCGTAGGATCCGTGGGGAGAAACTATGGCTACACCTTC
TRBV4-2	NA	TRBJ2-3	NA	CASSQAIDWVHTQYF	TGTGCCAGCAGCCAAGCCATTGACTGGGTGCATACGCAGTATTTT
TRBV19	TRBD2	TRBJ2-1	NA	CASSIALAGANWKFF	TGTGCCAGTAGTATAGCGCTAGCGGGAGCTAATTGGAAGTTCTTC
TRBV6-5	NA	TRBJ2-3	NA	CASSGTGTSTDTQYF	TGTGCCAGCAGTGGAACAGGAACGAGCACAGATACGCAGTATTTT
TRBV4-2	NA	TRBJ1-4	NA	CASSQDPAGNEKLFF	TGTGCCAGCAGCCAAGATCCGGCCGGTAATGAAAAACTGTTTTTT
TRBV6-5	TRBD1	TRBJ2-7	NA	CASSRHRGHYEQYF	TGTGCCAGCAGCCGACACAGGGGACATTACGAGCAGTACTTC
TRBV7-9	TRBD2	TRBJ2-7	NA	CASSLAGVTYEQYF	TGTGCCAGCAGCCTAGCGGGAGTTACCTACGAGCAGTACTTC